These 17 T cell receptor beta chains originate from one sample sequenced in a study of kidney transplant recipient with SARS-CoV-2 infection. Via MiXCR, TCRdb re-called the reads, giving one row per CDR3 protein. This sample has fewer than 250,000 distinct CDR3 sequences, with about 28% found just once. This specimen was a blood sample, taken at baseline and between days 110 and 120 from a kidney transplant recipient. The receptors come from a male patient aged 25-45 years who had COVID-19 and was a kidney transplant recipient. Part of the T cell pool may stem from the graft donor.

This clonotype was recorded many times. The chain uses TRBV3-1 and TRBJ1-1; 7 positions match TRBD1. With V trimmed by 0 bases and J by 10 bases, 8 bases remained unmatched. CDR1 and CDR2 (germline): LGHDT, YNNKEL (reference sequence). This CDR3 has 14 residues. DNA for the CDR3: TGTGCCAGCAGCCAAGAAGTAGGCAGGGGGGCAGCTTTCTTT. Translating gives CASSQEVGRGAAFF.

This clonotype has a count of ten or more. The V gene is TRBV9, the J gene TRBJ1-2, with D hard to call. There are 16 residues in the CDR3. Germline V gene sequence: CDR1 SGDLS, CDR2 YYNGEE. The V and J ends lost 6 bases and 4 bases respectively, with 22 bases between them. CDR3 in DNA: TGTGCCAGCACAGAACGGTACTCAAGAAAGACCTATGGCTACACCTTC. This sequence encodes CASTERYSRKTYGYTF.

This clonotype was seen many times. V and J are TRBV15 and TRBJ2-5, with 9 nucleotides matching TRBD2. The CDR3 sequence is 15 residues long. V shed 3 bases and J 4 bases; nucleotides not matched to a gene: 6. From germline, CDR1 is LNHNV and CDR2 YYDKDF (reference sequence). CDR3 DNA: TGTGCCACCAGCAGGTTGCGGGGGGGCCCAGAGACCCAGTACTTC. Translating it yields CATSRLRGGPETQYF.

About this clonotype: The DNA is omitted, as the CDR3 cannot be located on it reliably, and the CDR3 follows TCRdb's listing. The chain carries TRBV7-5 and TRBJ1-2. TRBV7-5 is an annotated pseudogene. The CDR3 is 19 residues long, ends included. This chain's CDR3 is CISVPETRDEVGKTYGYTF.

This clonotype was counted at least ten times. The chain combines TRBV12-3 or TRBV12-4 with TRBJ2-6; D is unresolved. The length of the CDR3 is 15 residues. V lost 5 bases and J lost 1, with 9 bases in between. This CDR3 is CASSEMTSGANVLTF. CDR3 bases: TGTGCCAGCAGTGAAATGACTTCTGGGGCCAACGTCCTGACTTTC.

Worth noting for this clonotype: A much more abundant neighbour one base away suggests this may be a read error. The chain combines TRBV6-5 with TRBJ1-4; no firm D call. The CDR3 spans 13 residues. Germline assignment: CDR1 MNHEY and CDR2 SVGAGI. CDR3 sequence (DNA): TGTGCCGGCAGCTCCCCAGTTAATGAAAAACTGTTTTTT. It codes for CAGSSPVNEKLFF.

The chain recombines TRBV19 with TRBJ2-3; 13 positions agree with TRBD2. Trimming took 5 bases from V and 0 from J; bases not matched to a gene: 8. Looked up from germline, CDR1 is LNHDA and CDR2 is SQIVND (reference sequence). The CDR3 has 18 amino acids. DNA of the CDR3: TGTGCCAGTAGTGGGGGGACTAGCGGGGCCCTTAGCACAGATACGCAGTATTTT. Translated: CASSGGTSGALSTDTQYF. The full variable domain, with the rest looked up from reference TRBV19 and TRBJ2-3, is DGGITQSPKYLFRKEGQNVTLSCEQNLNHDAMYWYRQDPGQGLRLIYYSQIVNDFQKGDIAEGYSVSREKKESFPLTVTSAQKNPTAFYLCASSGGTSGALSTDTQYFGPGTRLTVL.

DNA for the CDR3: TGTGCCATATACCGCCCGGGACAGGGAGGAGAGCAGTACTTC. Its protein product is CAIYRPGQGGEQYF. V gene TRBV6-2 or TRBV6-3 combines with J gene TRBJ2-7, with 9 bases fitting TRBD1. Trimming at V came to 10 bases and at J to 7 bases, leaving 14 bases not matched to a gene. From germline, CDR1 is MNHEY and CDR2 SVGEGT. The CDR3 spans 14 residues.

Note on this clonotype: A much bigger clone sits one base away, suggesting this may be a read error. The J gene is TRBJ1-3, the V gene TRBV4-1, with D perhaps matching TRBD1 (6 bases). This CDR3 is built from 17 residues. V dropped 0 bases and J dropped 0 bases, with 12 bases sitting between them. Germline V gene sequence: CDR1 MGHRA, CDR2 YSYEKL. The CDR3 nucleotides read TGCGCCAGCAGCCAAGAACGGACAGTGTGCTCTGGAAACACCATATATTTT. Translation: CASSQERTVCSGNTIYF.

In regard to this clonotype: This clone may be a read error of a much larger clone one base away. This sequence joins TRBV11-2 and TRBJ1-2; D unresolved. CDR3 length: 17 residues. Per the germline V gene, CDR1 is SGHAT and CDR2 is FQNNGV. The V end was cut by 5 bases, the J end by 4 bases, with 23 bases between. DNA for the CDR3: TGTGCCAGCAGCGGATTCCGAGCAAGCAGAAAGACCTATGGCTACACCTTC. It translates to CASSGFRASRKTYGYTF.

A word on this clonotype: This may arise from a read error, as a much more abundant clone is one base away. Written as DNA, the CDR3 is TGTGCCAGCAGCTTCGGAGCCGGACAGGGGGCCTACGAGCAGCACTTC. Translating it yields CASSFGAGQGAYEQHF. The J gene is TRBJ2-7, the V gene TRBV5-6, with 11 bases fitting TRBD1. Germline V gene sequence: CDR1 SGHDT, CDR2 YYEEEE. There are 16 residues in the CDR3.

This clonotype occurred many times. The chain is built from TRBV27 and TRBJ2-7; D is tentatively TRBD1 or TRBD2 (5 bases each). Germline CDR1 is MNHEY and CDR2 is SMNVEV (reference sequence). CDR3 length: 15 residues. V was clipped by 6 bases and J by 2 bases, with 17 bases between them. CDR3 protein: CASSDRLGPTYEQYF. CDR3 nucleotide sequence: TGTGCCAGCAGCGACCGTCTGGGACCCACCTACGAGCAGTACTTC.

In its sample, this clonotype was seen many times. This rearrangement joins TRBV27 to TRBJ2-7; D is ambiguous. The V gene lost 0 bases and the J gene lost 1 base, with 22 bases spanning the gap. The CDR3 length is 19 residues. Germline CDR1 reads MNHEY; CDR2 reads SMNVEV (reference sequence). CDR3 coding DNA: TGTGCCAGCAGTTTATCGAAGTCCCTACACTTACCCTCATCCTACGAGCAGTACTTC. Its translation is CASSLSKSLHLPSSYEQYF.

This clonotype occurred many times. The chain couples TRBV5-4 to TRBJ1-2; D is uncertain. The CDR3 sequence is 16 residues long. CDR1 is SGHNT, CDR2 YYREEE, per germline (reference sequence). Trimming shortened V by 7 bases and J by 4 bases, and 23 bases separated the two germline ends. The CDR3 region is CASCRDVPGKTYGYTF. In nucleotides, the CDR3 is TGTGCCAGCTGTAGAGACGTACCAGGAAAGACCTATGGCTACACCTTC.

This clonotype was observed many times. The V gene is TRBV5-1, the J gene TRBJ1-2; D gene ambiguous. Germline CDR1 SGHRS, CDR2 YFSETQ. The CDR3 covers 15 residues. Trimming pared 5 bases from V and 8 bases from J, leaving 22 bases between. This chain's CDR3 is CASRPPGAGGEGYTF. The CDR3 DNA sequence: TGCGCCAGCAGGCCACCGGGAGCCGGCGGAGAGGGCTACACCTTC. The whole variable domain, remainder taken from reference TRBV5-1 and TRBJ1-2, is KAGVTQTPRYLIKTRGQQVTLSCSPISGHRSVSWYQQTPGQGLQFLFEYFSETQRNKGNFPGRFSGRQFSNSRSEMNVSTLELGDSALYLCASRPPGAGGEGYTFGSGTRLTVV.

A remark on this clonotype: A read error may be the cause here, since a much bigger clone is one base away. The V gene is TRBV7-2, the J gene TRBJ2-4; D unresolved. The J call may be mistaken, given a closer DNA end match to TRBJ2-7. Germline lookup yields CDR1 SGHTA and CDR2 FQGNSA. This CDR3 is 14 amino acids long. In nucleotides, the CDR3 is TGTGTCAGCAGCTTAGCTCCTCTTTCCTACGAGCAGTACTTC. Protein: CVSSLAPLSYEQYF.

The gene calls are TRBV7-8 and TRBJ2-1, with D unclear. The CDR3 covers 11 residues. Trimming took 4 bases from V and 6 from J, leaving 4 bases between them. In germline, CDR1 is SGHVS, CDR2 FQNEAQ. CDR3 bases: TGTGCCAGCAGCTCTAGCAATGAGCAGTTCTTC. Amino acids: CASSSSNEQFF.